This T cell receptor (beta chain) was identified during a study of blood T cell repertoires in COVID-19. The CDR3 length is 15 residues. Per the germline V gene, CDR1 is SGDLS and CDR2 is YYNGEE. V gave up 3 bases and J gave up 6 bases, with 16 bases separating them. This table comes from immunoSEQ multiplex PCR, and its TCRdb copy is limited to in-frame clones, with some not included. The profile covers 200,000 to 300,000 clones, with about 87% appearing a single time and 3% to 4.5% taken by the ten largest. The sequencing sample was made of peripheral blood. The TCR was taken from a woman in her forties with acute or convalescent COVID-19. This chain uses TRBV9 with TRBJ2-4, with D perhaps matching TRBD2 (6 bases). The CDR3: CASSERGEAINIQYF. In nucleotides, the CDR3 is TGTGCCAGCAGCGAGAGAGGGGAGGCGATAAACATTCAGTACTTC.